This T cell receptor beta chain is drawn from a study of T cell responses to AZD1222 COVID-19 vaccine. Study outcomes and limitations: It should be noted that donors were predominantly white British and more often female, and clonal diversity was possibly underestimated. The study identified only 6 or 7 AZD1222 recipients as seropositive at baseline. Spike-spanning, vaccine-associated CD4 TCRs were dominant at 160-218 and 743-854. Recipients of two AZD1222 doses showed rising Spike-specific TCR breadth and depth.

Germline V lookup: CDR1 SNHLY, CDR2 FYNNEI. This CDR3 region has 15 residues. The V gene lost 4 bases and the J gene lost 2 bases, with 12 bases spanning the gap. This clone was counted only a few times. What it binds is unknown. Some clones are missing from TCRdb's copy, which holds only in-frame ones; the method was immunoSEQ multiplex PCR. The table shows under 200,000 clones, with around 88% occurring only once. This chain uses TRBV2 with TRBJ1-5, with D possibly being TRBD1 (6 bases). The sample in question was peripheral blood, obtained 28 days after the second AZD1222 dose. This clonotype was obtained from an adult who received the AZD1222 COVID-19 vaccine. The CDR3 is CASSGGGAGNQPQHF. CDR3 nucleotide sequence: TGTGCCAGCAGTGGAGGGGGGGCAGGCAATCAGCCCCAGCATTTT.